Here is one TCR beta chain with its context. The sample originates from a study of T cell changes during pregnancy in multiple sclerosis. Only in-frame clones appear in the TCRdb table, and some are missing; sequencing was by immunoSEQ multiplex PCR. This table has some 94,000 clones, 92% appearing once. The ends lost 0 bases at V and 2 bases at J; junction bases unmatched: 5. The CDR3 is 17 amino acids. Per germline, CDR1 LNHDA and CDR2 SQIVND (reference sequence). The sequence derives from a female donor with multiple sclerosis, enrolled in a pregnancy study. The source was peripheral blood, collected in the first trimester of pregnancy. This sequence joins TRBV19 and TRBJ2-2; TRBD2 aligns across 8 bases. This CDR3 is CASSIDAGRGNTGELFF. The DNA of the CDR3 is TGTGCCAGTAGTATAGATGCCGGGAGGGGCAACACCGGGGAGCTGTTTTTT.